This T cell receptor beta chain originates from a study of T cell repertoires in cytomegalovirus infection. Study-level background: Public TCR beta signatures marked donors with CMV infection and the matching HLA.

TCRdb used MiXCR to reprocess the reads, holding one entry per CDR3 protein. The repertoire has more than 250,000 distinct CDR3 sequences, just under 25% of them found once; the top ten carry more than 10%. About this clonotype: Its specificity is unknown.

The trim removed 6 bases at V and 11 bases at J, leaving 12 bases unmatched. The CDR3 spans 13 residues. Per germline, CDR1 SGDLS and CDR2 YYNGEE. The starting material was cultured PBMCs, obtained from culture after CMV antigen stimulation. The chain employs TRBV9 and TRBJ1-1; 8 bases match TRBD1. This clonotype originated in a human donor in good health (CMV status not recorded). Some clones in this sample may be carry-over from other donors' samples. The CDR3: CASTGQGPMGAFF. For the CDR3, the DNA is TGTGCCAGCACAGGACAGGGACCGATGGGGGCTTTCTTT.